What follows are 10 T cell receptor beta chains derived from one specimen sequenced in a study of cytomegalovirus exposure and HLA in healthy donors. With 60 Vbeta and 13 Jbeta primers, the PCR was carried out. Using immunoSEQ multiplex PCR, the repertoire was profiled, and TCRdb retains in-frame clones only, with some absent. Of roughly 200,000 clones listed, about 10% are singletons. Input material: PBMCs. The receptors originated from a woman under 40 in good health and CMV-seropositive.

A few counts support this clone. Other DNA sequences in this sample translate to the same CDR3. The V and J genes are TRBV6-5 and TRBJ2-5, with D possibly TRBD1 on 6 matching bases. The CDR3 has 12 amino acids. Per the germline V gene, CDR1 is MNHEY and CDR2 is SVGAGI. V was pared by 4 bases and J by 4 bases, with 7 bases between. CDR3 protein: CASSSDRETQYF. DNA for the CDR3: TGTGCCAGCAGTTCGGACAGAGAGACCCAGTACTTC.

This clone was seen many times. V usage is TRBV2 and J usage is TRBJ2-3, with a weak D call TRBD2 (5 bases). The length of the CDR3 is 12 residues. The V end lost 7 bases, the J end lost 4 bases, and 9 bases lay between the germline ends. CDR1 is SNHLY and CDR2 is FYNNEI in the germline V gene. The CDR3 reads CASMEVPDTQYF. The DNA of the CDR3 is TGTGCCAGCATGGAGGTACCAGATACGCAGTATTTT.

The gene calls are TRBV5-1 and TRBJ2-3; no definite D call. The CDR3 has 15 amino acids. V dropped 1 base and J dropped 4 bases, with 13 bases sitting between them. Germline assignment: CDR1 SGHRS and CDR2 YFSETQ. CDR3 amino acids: CASSLNPARADTQYF. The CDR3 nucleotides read TGCGCCAGCAGCTTGAACCCTGCACGGGCAGATACGCAGTATTTT.

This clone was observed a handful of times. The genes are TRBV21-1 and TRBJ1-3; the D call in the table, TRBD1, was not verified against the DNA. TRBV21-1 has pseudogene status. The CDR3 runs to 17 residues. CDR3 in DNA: TGTGCCAGCCCCCGGCCGGGACAGGGGGTTCCTGGAAACACCATATATTTT. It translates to CASPRPGQGVPGNTIYF.

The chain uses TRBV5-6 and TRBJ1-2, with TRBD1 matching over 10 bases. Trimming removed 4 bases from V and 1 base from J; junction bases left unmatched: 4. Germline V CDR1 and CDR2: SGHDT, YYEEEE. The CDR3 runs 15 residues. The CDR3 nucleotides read TGTGCCAGCAGCCTGGGACAGGGGAGTAACTATGGCTACACCTTC. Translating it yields CASSLGQGSNYGYTF. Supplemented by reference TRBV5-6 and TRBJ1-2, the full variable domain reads DAGVTQSPTHLIKTRGQQVTLRCSPKSGHDTVSWYQQALGQGPQFIFQYYEEEERQRGNFPDRFSGHQFPNYSSELNVNALLLGDSALYLCASSLGQGSNYGYTFGSGTRLTVV.

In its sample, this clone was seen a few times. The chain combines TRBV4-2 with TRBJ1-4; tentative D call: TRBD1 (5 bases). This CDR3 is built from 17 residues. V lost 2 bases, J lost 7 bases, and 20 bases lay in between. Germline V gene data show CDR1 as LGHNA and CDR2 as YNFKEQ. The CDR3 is CASSQILVEGGVEKLFF. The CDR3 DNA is TGTGCCAGCAGCCAAATATTAGTAGAGGGAGGGGTTGAAAAACTGTTTTTT.

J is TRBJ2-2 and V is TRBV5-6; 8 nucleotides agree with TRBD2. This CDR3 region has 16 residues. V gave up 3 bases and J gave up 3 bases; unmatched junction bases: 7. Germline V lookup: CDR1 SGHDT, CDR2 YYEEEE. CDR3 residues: CASSYIREGDTGELFF. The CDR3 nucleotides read TGTGCCAGCAGCTACATCCGGGAGGGGGACACCGGGGAGCTGTTTTTT.

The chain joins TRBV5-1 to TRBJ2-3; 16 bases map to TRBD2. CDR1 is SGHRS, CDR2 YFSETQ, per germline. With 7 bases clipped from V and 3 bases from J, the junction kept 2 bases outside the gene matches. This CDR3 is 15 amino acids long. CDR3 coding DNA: TGCGCCAGCGGGGGACTAGCGGGAGGGACAGATACGCAGTATTTT. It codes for CASGGLAGGTDTQYF.

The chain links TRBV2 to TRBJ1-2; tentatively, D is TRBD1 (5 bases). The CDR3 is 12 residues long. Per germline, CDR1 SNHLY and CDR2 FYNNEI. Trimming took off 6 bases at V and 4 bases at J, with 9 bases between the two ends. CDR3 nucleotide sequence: TGTGCCAGCAGCGCGGGGGTCTATGGCTACACCTTC. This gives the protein CASSAGVYGYTF.

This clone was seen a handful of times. CDR3: CASSQDYLPQGRTEAFF. CDR3 coding DNA: TGCGCCAGCAGCCAAGATTATCTCCCACAGGGTCGGACTGAAGCTTTCTTT. The chain uses TRBV4-1 and TRBJ1-1; tentatively, D is TRBD1 (6 bases). The germline CDR1 and CDR2 sequences are MGHRA and YSYEKL. Trimming took off 0 bases at V and 5 bases at J, with 19 bases between the two ends. There are 17 residues in the CDR3.